This T cell receptor (beta chain) came from a study of cytomegalovirus exposure and HLA in healthy donors. 60 Vbeta and 13 Jbeta primers were used in PCR. The repertoire was sequenced with immunoSEQ multiplex PCR; TCRdb's copy has only in-frame clones and lacks some. Its listing shows more than 40,000 clones. The donors comprised healthy bone marrow donors. The CDR3 has 16 amino acids. Germline CDR1 is MNHNY and CDR2 is SVGAGI (reference sequence). Notes on this clone: A read error may account for a junction end that differs from germline.

The V and J genes are TRBV6-6 and TRBJ2-5; 11 bases line up with TRBD1. The clonotype comes from a middle-aged woman in good health and CMV-seronegative. The sample was PBMCs. CDR3 region: CASSYGDRGFSENQYF. The CDR3 DNA follows: TGTGCCAGCAGTTACGGGGACAGGGGGTTCAGTGAGAACCAGTACTTC.